The 20 T cell receptor beta chains given below trace back to one sample, sequenced in a study of control samples from healthy donors and cancer patients. Assay: immunoSEQ multiplex PCR; the TCRdb copy retains only in-frame clones and omits some. The sample carries around 45,000 clones, approximately 70% recorded once. Sequencing used formalin-fixed, paraffin-embedded tissue. The receptors were gathered from a male donor with melanoma.

The chain couples TRBV4-1 to TRBJ2-6, with TRBD2 matching over 10 bases. The J segment lost 2 bases and the V segment lost 0 bases, leaving 7 bases of the junction unmatched. This CDR3 contains 19 residues. Germline assignment: CDR1 MGHRA and CDR2 YSYEKL. Written as DNA, the CDR3 is TGCGCCAGCAGCCAAGATGCGCTAGCGGGAGTACCTGGGGCCAACGTCCTGACTTTC. This codes for CASSQDALAGVPGANVLTF.

This chain links TRBV4-2 with TRBJ2-3; D remains unclear. The CDR3 loop spans 20 amino acids. Germline V gene sequence: CDR1 LGHNA, CDR2 YNFKEQ. With 0 bases removed from V and 0 bases from J, the gap between germline ends came to 22 bases. CDR3: CASSQEVTIPGFSSTDTQYF. The DNA of the CDR3 is TGTGCCAGCAGCCAAGAAGTCACCATTCCGGGTTTCTCTAGCACAGATACGCAGTATTTT.

This clone has just one count. The chain combines TRBV19 with TRBJ1-1, with D maybe TRBD1 (5 bases). The V gene lost 6 bases and the J gene lost 2 bases, with 16 bases spanning the gap. CDR1 and CDR2 from the germline V gene are LNHDA and SQIVND (reference sequence). This CDR3 comprises 15 residues. This chain's CDR3 is CASSHLMDINTEAFF. CDR3 DNA sequence: TGTGCCAGTAGCCACTTAATGGACATAAACACTGAAGCTTTCTTT.

This clone was seen once. Other DNA sequences within the sample encode an identical CDR3. The chain recombines TRBV5-1 with TRBJ2-1; D may be TRBD2 (5 bases). V was clipped by 5 bases and J by 0 bases, with 12 bases between them. This CDR3 contains 15 residues. Germline CDR1 SGHRS, CDR2 YFSETQ. In DNA, the CDR3 is TGCGCCAGCAGTTTGAGCGGCAGCTCCTACAATGAGCAGTTCTTC. This gives the protein CASSLSGSSYNEQFF.

This rearrangement joins TRBV3-1 (or the pseudogene TRBV3-2) to TRBJ2-4; TRBD1 aligns across 8 bases. Germline assignment: CDR1 LGHDT and CDR2 YNNKEL (reference sequence). J lost 4 bases, V lost 2 bases, and 7 bases had no gene match. The CDR3 contains 16 residues. For the CDR3, the DNA is TGTGCCAGCAGCCAAAGACAGGGGTTCGGGAAAAACATTCAGTACTTC. Protein product: CASSQRQGFGKNIQYF.

The chain recombines TRBV7-3 with TRBJ2-1; weak D call: TRBD1 (6 bases). The CDR3 length is 16 residues. V shed 1 base and J shed 0 bases, with 10 bases lying between them. CDR1 is SGHTA, CDR2 FQGTGA, per germline. The CDR3 is CASSLRQGTSYNEQFF. CDR3 nucleotides: TGTGCCAGCAGCTTAAGGCAGGGGACCTCCTACAATGAGCAGTTCTTC.

The V gene is TRBV5-4, the J gene TRBJ2-3; 8 bases agree with TRBD2. The CDR3 is 16 amino acids. V dropped 0 bases and J dropped 5; count of bases not matched to a gene: 8. Germline V CDR1 and CDR2: SGHNT, YYREEE (reference sequence). In DNA form, the CDR3 reads TGTGCCAGCAGCTTGGTTTGGGCGGGAGGAGGAGATACGCAGTATTTT. This codes for CASSLVWAGGGDTQYF.

This clone was seen more than once but under ten times. The chain couples TRBV7-9 to TRBJ2-1; D perhaps matches TRBD2 (5 bases). V was cut by 2 bases and J by 0 bases, with 8 bases left in between. Per the germline V gene, CDR1 is SEHNR and CDR2 is FQNEAQ (reference sequence). The CDR3 is 15 amino acids. The DNA for the CDR3 is TGTGCCAGCAGCTTACCTAGCCCCTCCTACAATGAGCAGTTCTTC. Its translation is CASSLPSPSYNEQFF.

This clone rates as medium-sized. CDR3 sequence reads: CASSALGGVFTDTQYF. The CDR3 nucleotides read TGTGCCAGCAGCGCGCTTGGGGGGGTATTCACAGATACGCAGTATTTT. The chain has TRBV9 and TRBJ2-3; 7 bases are shared with TRBD2. This CDR3 is built from 16 residues. Germline V lookup: CDR1 SGDLS, CDR2 YYNGEE. J gave up 2 bases and V 3 bases, and 9 bases lay outside the gene matches.

The chain is built from TRBV28 and TRBJ2-7, with TRBD2 identical over 8 bases. The CDR3 extends over 16 amino acids. The V segment lost 8 bases and the J segment 3 bases; nucleotides outside the gene matches: 15. Germline loops: CDR1 MDHEN, CDR2 SYDVKM. This CDR3 is CASSTPPPSGFYEQYF. CDR3 nucleotide sequence: TGTGCCAGCTCGACCCCTCCGCCTAGCGGGTTCTACGAGCAGTACTTC. Full variable domain (rest looked up from reference TRBV28 and TRBJ2-7): DVKVTQSSRYLVKRTGEKVFLECVQDMDHENMFWYRQDPGLGLRLIYFSYDVKMKEKGDIPEGYSVSREKKERFSLILESASTNQTSMYLCASSTPPPSGFYEQYFGPGTRLTVT.

This rearrangement joins TRBV7-6 to TRBJ1-4; D ambiguous. Between the trimmed V and J ends, which lost 2 bases and 8 bases, there was a span of 18 bases. The CDR3 totals 16 residues. Germline assignment: CDR1 SGHVS and CDR2 FNYEAQ. CDR3 nucleotide sequence: TGTGCCAGCAGCTTAAATTCCCAGATGGGAGGAGAAAAACTGTTTTTT. It yields the protein CASSLNSQMGGEKLFF.

J is TRBJ1-4 and V is TRBV18; D uncertain. The CDR3 spans 15 residues. Germline V lookup: CDR1 KGHSH, CDR2 LQKENI. The germline V and J ends were trimmed by 6 bases and 2 bases, with 13 bases remaining between them. This chain's CDR3 is CASSRKTATNEKLFF. In DNA, the CDR3 is TGTGCCAGCTCGCGTAAGACGGCGACTAATGAAAAACTGTTTTTT.

The rearrangement links TRBV29-1 to TRBJ2-1; D not certain. This CDR3 spans 15 amino acids. Trimming took 1 base from V and 1 from J, leaving 11 bases between them. The germline CDR1 and CDR2 sequences are SQVTM and ANQGSEA. CDR3: CSVEVHESSYNEQFF. Written as DNA, the CDR3 is TGCAGCGTTGAAGTGCACGAAAGTTCCTACAATGAGCAGTTCTTC.

There are a few counts of this clone. V is TRBV28 and J is TRBJ1-1; 8 nucleotides match TRBD1. The junction had 19 bases not matched to a gene; V was cut back by 10 bases and J by 6 bases. The V gene's germline CDR1 is MDHEN and CDR2 SYDVKM. The CDR3 runs to 16 residues. The CDR3 bases are TGTGCCATCATTTCCCGGACAGGGAGGGGGGTTGCTGAAGCTTTCTTT. Its translation is CAIISRTGRGVAEAFF.

The chain combines TRBV7-9 with TRBJ2-3; no firm D call. Germline CDR1 reads SEHNR; CDR2 reads FQNEAQ (reference sequence). The V end lost 4 bases, the J end lost 6 bases, and 8 bases lay between the germline ends. CDR3 length equals 12 residues. The CDR3 spells CASSSVGDTQYF. The CDR3 region has the DNA TGTGCCAGCAGCTCGGTAGGGGATACGCAGTATTTT.

J is TRBJ1-5 and V is TRBV28; D unresolved. Trimming shortened V by 7 bases and J by 0 bases, and 7 bases separated the two germline ends. Germline CDR1 and CDR2: MDHEN and SYDVKM. This CDR3 has 13 residues. This chain's CDR3 is CASNLNSNQPQHF. The CDR3 nucleotides read TGTGCCAGCAACCTTAATAGCAATCAGCCCCAGCATTTT. The variable domain in full, completed from reference TRBV28 and TRBJ1-5, reads DVKVTQSSRYLVKRTGEKVFLECVQDMDHENMFWYRQDPGLGLRLIYFSYDVKMKEKGDIPEGYSVSREKKERFSLILESASTNQTSMYLCASNLNSNQPQHFGDGTRLSIL.

The chain carries TRBV12-5 and TRBJ1-2, with 8 bases that match TRBD1. CDR1 and CDR2 (germline): LGHNT, FRNRAP. The junction had 2 bases not matched to a gene; V was cut back by 8 bases and J by 3 bases. The CDR3 length is 12 residues. CDR3 coding DNA: TGTGCTAGTTCAGGGGGCGACTATGGCTACACCTTC. Its protein is CASSGGDYGYTF.

V gene TRBV10-3 combines with J gene TRBJ2-4, with TRBD1 identical over 9 bases. The junction had 3 bases not matched to a gene; V was cut back by 4 bases and J by 2 bases. The CDR3 consists of 15 residues. CDR1 ENHRY and CDR2 SYGVKD come from the germline V gene. The CDR3 sequence: CAISAGQGSKNIQYF. The CDR3 region has the DNA TGTGCCATCAGTGCCGGACAGGGGTCCAAAAACATTCAGTACTTC.

V is TRBV7-9 and J is TRBJ2-1; possibly TRBD1 for D (6 bases). V was pared by 6 bases and J by 5 bases, with 11 bases between. The germline V gene encodes CDR1 SEHNR and CDR2 FQNEAQ (reference sequence). The CDR3 extends over 13 amino acids. The CDR3 DNA sequence: TGTGCCAGCAGTCTGGACAGAGACAATGAGCAGTTCTTC. Protein product: CASSLDRDNEQFF.

The V and J genes are TRBV9 and TRBJ2-5; 8 nucleotides agree with TRBD2. The CDR3 runs 16 residues. V lost 0 bases, J lost 0 bases, and 4 bases stayed unmatched. Germline lookup yields CDR1 SGDLS and CDR2 YYNGEE. The chain's CDR3 is CASSVGDSGNQETQYF. In nucleotides, the CDR3 is TGTGCCAGCAGCGTAGGCGATAGCGGGAACCAAGAGACCCAGTACTTC. Complete variable domain (other parts from reference TRBV9 and TRBJ2-5): DSGVTQTPKHLITATGQRVTLRCSPRSGDLSVYWYQQSLDQGLQFLIQYYNGEERAKGNILERFSAQQFPDLHSELNLSSLELGDSALYFCASSVGDSGNQETQYFGPGTRLLVL.